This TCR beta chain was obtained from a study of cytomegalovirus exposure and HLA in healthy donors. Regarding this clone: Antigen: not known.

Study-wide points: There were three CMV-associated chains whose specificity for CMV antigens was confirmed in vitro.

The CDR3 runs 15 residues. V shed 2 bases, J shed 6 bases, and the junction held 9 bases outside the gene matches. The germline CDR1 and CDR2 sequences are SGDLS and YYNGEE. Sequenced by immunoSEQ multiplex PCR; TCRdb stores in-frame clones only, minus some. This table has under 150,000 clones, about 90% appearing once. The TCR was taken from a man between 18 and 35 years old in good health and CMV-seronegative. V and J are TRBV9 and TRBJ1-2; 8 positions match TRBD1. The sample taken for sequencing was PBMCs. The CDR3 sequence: CASSVRTGRMDGYTF. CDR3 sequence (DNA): TGTGCCAGCAGCGTGAGGACAGGGAGGATGGATGGCTACACCTTC. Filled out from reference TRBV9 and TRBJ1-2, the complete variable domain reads DSGVTQTPKHLITATGQRVTLRCSPRSGDLSVYWYQQSLDQGLQFLIQYYNGEERAKGNILERFSAQQFPDLHSELNLSSLELGDSALYFCASSVRTGRMDGYTFGSGTRLTVV.